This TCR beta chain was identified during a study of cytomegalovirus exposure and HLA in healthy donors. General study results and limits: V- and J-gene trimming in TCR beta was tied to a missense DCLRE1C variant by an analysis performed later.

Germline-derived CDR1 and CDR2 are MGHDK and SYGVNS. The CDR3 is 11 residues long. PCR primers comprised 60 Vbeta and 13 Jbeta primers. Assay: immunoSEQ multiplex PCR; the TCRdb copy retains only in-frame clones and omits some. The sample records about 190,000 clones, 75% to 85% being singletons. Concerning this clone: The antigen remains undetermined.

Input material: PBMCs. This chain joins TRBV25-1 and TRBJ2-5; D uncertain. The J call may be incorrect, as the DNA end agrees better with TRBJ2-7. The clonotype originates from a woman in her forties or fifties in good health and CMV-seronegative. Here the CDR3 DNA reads TGTGCCAGCAGTGAATCCTACGAGCAGTACTTC. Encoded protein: CASSESYEQYF.